This T cell receptor (beta chain) was sequenced for a study of T cells after posttransplantation cyclophosphamide. Profiling relied on immunoSEQ multiplex PCR, and the TCRdb table lists in-frame clones only, not all of them. The sample holds about 39,000 clones, and no clone turns up only once. Unmatched junction bases numbered 2, after V lost 7 bases and J lost 5 bases. CDR1 is SNHLY, CDR2 FYNNEI, per germline. The length of the CDR3 is 11 residues. This clone was seen repeatedly, ten times or more. The rearrangement links TRBV2 to TRBJ2-7; 7 nucleotides align to TRBD2. The origin of this receptor is a woman between 50 and 59 years old in good health and a related stem cell transplant donor. The sequenced sample consisted of PBMCs. The CDR3 region has the DNA TGTGCCAGCATGGGAGGGGACGAGCAGTACTTC. It specifies CASMGGDEQYF.